This record looks at one T cell receptor (beta chain) sequence and its context. This sample was included in a study of low-dose radiotherapy and immunotherapy resistance in tumors. Study as a whole: Each patient was administered nivolumab intravenously at 240 mg, which was a flat dose, every two weeks, along with intravenous ipilimumab at 1 mg/kg every six weeks. Daily oral aspirin at 300 mg began on cycle 1 day 1 and lasted four cycles. Given every two weeks, intravenous cyclophosphamide 200 mg/m2 preceded radiation and immunotherapy by one day.

The CDR3 is 16 residues long. Trimming cost V 0 bases and J 5 bases; bases outside gene matches: 6. CDR1 and CDR2 (germline): SGHVS, FQNEAQ. TRAV- and TRBV-specific primers primed first-strand cDNA, covering alpha and beta chains. Amplification, which lasted around 22 PCR cycles, used a constant-region primer and V-primer adapter to amplify TCRs. TCRdb analysed the reads with MiXCR anew, one entry per CDR3 protein. The profile shows about 60,000 distinct CDR3 sequences, roughly 24% of them singletons. Time point denoted: before trial treatment. Sample: PBMCs, taken before treatment. The sequence derives from a male donor with prostate cancer. The V gene is TRBV7-8, the J gene TRBJ2-2; TRBD2 aligns across 7 bases. The CDR3 spells CASSLALAGETGELFF. The CDR3 region has the DNA TGTGCCAGCAGCTTAGCGCTGGCGGGAGAAACCGGGGAGCTGTTTTTT.